What follows is one T cell receptor (beta chain) and its context. Assay: immunoSEQ multiplex PCR; the TCRdb copy retains only in-frame clones and omits some. The table lists 96,000 or so clones, about 92% of them singletons, with 8% in the top ten. This sample is drawn from a study of control samples from healthy donors and cancer patients. Sample: blood. The sequence derives from a man younger than 30 in good health.

The CDR3: CASSLYNRGPSYGYTF. The CDR3, as DNA: TGTGCCAGCAGCCTGTATAACAGGGGGCCGTCCTATGGCTACACCTTC. The chain links TRBV3-1 (or the pseudogene TRBV3-2) to TRBJ1-2; 9 bases match TRBD1. This CDR3 has 16 amino acids. Losses at the gene ends were 4 bases for V and 4 bases for J; bases not matched to a gene: 10. CDR1 and CDR2 from the germline V gene are LGHDT and YNNKEL (reference sequence).